This TCR beta chain derives from a study of cytomegalovirus exposure and HLA in healthy donors. Looking at the study overall: Of roughly 360 genotyped donors, more than 75% grouped in the Caucasian-associated ancestry cluster.

The PCR made use of 60 Vbeta and 13 Jbeta primers. Produced via immunoSEQ multiplex PCR; TCRdb's table is partial and in-frame only. Of approximately 150,000 clones in the sample, roughly 70% are singletons; the top ten hold roughly 10%. This CDR3 has 13 residues. The germline V gene has CDR1 SNHLY and CDR2 FYNNEI. V was cut by 8 bases and J by 2 bases, with 13 bases left in between. The specimen was PBMCs. The clonotype comes from a man younger than 40 in good health and CMV-seropositive. The chain recombines TRBV2 with TRBJ2-7; the D gene is possibly TRBD2 (6 bases). The CDR3 nucleotides read TGTGCCAGCCGGAGGGATCAGACCTACGAGCAGTACTTC. It yields the protein CASRRDQTYEQYF.